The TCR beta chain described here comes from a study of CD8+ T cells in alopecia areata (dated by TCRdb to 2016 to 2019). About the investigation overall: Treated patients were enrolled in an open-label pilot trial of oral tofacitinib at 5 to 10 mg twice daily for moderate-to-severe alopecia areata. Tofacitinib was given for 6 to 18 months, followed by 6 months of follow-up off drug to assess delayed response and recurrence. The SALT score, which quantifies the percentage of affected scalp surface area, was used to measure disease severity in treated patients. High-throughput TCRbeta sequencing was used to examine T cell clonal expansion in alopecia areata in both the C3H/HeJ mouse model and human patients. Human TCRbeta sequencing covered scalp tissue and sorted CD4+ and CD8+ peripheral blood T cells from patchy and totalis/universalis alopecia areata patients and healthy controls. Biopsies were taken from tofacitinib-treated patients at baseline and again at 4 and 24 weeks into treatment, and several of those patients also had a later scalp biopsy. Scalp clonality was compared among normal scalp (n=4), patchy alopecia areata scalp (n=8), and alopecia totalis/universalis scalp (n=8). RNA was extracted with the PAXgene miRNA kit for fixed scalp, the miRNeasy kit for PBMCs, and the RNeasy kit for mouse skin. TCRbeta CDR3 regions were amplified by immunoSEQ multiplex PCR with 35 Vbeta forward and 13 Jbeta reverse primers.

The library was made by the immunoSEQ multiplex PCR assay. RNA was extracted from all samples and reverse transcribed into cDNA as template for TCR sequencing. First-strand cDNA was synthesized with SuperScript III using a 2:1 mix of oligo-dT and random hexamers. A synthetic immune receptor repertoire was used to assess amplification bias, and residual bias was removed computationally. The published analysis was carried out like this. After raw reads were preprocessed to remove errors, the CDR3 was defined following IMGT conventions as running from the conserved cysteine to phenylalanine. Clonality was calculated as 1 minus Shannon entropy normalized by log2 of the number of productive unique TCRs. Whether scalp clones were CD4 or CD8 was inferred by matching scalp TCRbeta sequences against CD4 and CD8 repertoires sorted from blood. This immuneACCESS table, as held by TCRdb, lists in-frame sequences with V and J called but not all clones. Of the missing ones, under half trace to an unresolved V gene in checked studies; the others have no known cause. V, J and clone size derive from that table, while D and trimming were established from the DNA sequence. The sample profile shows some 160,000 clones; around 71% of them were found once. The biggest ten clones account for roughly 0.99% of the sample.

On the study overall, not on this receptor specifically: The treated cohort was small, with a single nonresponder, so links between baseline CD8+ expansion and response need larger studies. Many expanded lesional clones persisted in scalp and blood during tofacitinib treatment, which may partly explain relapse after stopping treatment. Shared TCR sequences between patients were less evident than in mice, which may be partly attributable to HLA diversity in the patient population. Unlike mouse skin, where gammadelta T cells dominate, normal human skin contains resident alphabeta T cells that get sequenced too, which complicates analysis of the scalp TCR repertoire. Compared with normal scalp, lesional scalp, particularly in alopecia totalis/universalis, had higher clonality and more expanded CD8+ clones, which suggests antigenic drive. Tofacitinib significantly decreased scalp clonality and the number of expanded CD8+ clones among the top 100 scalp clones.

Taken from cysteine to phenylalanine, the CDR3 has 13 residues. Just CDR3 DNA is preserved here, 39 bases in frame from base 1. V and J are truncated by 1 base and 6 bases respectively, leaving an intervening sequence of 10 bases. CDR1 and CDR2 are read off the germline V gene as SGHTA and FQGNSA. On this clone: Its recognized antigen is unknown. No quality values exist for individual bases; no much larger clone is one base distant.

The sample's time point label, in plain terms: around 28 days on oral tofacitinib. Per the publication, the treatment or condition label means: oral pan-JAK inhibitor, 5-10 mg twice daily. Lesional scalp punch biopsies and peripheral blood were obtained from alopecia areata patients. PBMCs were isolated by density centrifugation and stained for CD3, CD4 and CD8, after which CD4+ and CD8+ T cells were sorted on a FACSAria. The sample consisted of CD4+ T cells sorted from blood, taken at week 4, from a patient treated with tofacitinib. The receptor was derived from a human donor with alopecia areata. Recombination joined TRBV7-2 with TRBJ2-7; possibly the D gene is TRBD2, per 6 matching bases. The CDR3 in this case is CASSLEVGGEQYF. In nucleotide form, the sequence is TGTGCCAGCAGCTTAGAAGTGGGGGGCGAGCAGTACTTC.